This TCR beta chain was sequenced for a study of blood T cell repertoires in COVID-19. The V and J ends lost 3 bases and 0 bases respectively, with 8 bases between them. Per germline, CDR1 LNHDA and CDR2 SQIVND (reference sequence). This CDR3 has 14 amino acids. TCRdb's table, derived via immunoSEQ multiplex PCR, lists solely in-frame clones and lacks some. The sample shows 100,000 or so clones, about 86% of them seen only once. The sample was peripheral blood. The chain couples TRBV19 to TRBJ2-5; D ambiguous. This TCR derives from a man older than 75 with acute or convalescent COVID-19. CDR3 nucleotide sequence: TGTGCCAGTAGTATTAAGCACTACCAAGAGACCCAGTACTTC. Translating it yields CASSIKHYQETQYF. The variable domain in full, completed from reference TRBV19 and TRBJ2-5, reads DGGITQSPKYLFRKEGQNVTLSCEQNLNHDAMYWYRQDPGQGLRLIYYSQIVNDFQKGDIAEGYSVSREKKESFPLTVTSAQKNPTAFYLCASSIKHYQETQYFGPGTRLLVL.